Described below is a single T cell receptor (beta chain) sequence and its context. The data are from a study of cytomegalovirus exposure and HLA in healthy donors. Only in-frame clones appear in the TCRdb table, and some are missing; sequencing was by immunoSEQ multiplex PCR. Of over 250,000 clones in the sample, about nine tenths were seen once. This CDR3 has 13 amino acids. Trimming shortened V by 3 bases and J by 8 bases, and 15 bases separated the two germline ends. Germline V CDR1 and CDR2: SGDLS, YYNGEE. The source material was PBMCs. The rearrangement joins TRBV9 to TRBJ2-7, with no clear D. The clonotype comes from a woman aged 25-40 years in good health and CMV-seropositive. The CDR3 here is CASSGPGDVKQYF. CDR3 in DNA: TGTGCCAGCAGCGGACCGGGTGACGTAAAGCAGTACTTC.